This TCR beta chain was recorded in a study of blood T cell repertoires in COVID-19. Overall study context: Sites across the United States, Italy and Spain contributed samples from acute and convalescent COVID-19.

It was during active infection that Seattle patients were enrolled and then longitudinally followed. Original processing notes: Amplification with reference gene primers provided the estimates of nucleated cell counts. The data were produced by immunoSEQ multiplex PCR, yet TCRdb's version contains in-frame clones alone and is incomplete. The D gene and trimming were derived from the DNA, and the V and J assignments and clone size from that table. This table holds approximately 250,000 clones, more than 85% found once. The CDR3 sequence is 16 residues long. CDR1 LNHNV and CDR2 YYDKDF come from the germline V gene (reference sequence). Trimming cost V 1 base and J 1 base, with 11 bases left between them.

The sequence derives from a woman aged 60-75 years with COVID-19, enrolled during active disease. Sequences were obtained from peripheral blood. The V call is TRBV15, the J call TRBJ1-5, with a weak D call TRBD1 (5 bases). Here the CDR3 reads CATSRASGSSNQPQHF. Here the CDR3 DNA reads TGTGCCACCAGCAGAGCTTCAGGGTCGAGCAATCAGCCCCAGCATTTT.